This TCR beta chain was sequenced for a study of T-cell memory formation after mild COVID-19. This clonotype was recorded a few times. From the 5' RACE reads, TCRdb called clonotypes with MiXCR, one entry per CDR3 protein. The data contain nearly 350,000 distinct CDR3 sequences, under 15% of them singletons. The ends were cut back, 1 base at V and 5 bases at J, with 16 bases in the middle. The germline V gene encodes CDR1 SGHRS and CDR2 YFSETQ. The CDR3 spans 16 residues. The material sequenced was PBMCs or a T cell subset sorted from them (not recorded which). V gene TRBV5-1 combines with J gene TRBJ2-1, with D perhaps being TRBD1 or TRBD2 (5 bases each). This clonotype was obtained from a man aged 18 to 35 who had mild COVID-19 (a few samples of this study predate the infection). Cell type and time point are not known. The CDR3 nucleotides are TGCGCCAGCAGCTTGAGCCAAGGTCTGGGGGACAATGAGCAGTTCTTC. It yields the protein CASSLSQGLGDNEQFF. Full variable domain (outside the CDR3, taken from reference TRBV5-1 and TRBJ2-1): KAGVTQTPRYLIKTRGQQVTLSCSPISGHRSVSWYQQTPGQGLQFLFEYFSETQRNKGNFPGRFSGRQFSNSRSEMNVSTLELGDSALYLCASSLSQGLGDNEQFFGPGTRLTVL.